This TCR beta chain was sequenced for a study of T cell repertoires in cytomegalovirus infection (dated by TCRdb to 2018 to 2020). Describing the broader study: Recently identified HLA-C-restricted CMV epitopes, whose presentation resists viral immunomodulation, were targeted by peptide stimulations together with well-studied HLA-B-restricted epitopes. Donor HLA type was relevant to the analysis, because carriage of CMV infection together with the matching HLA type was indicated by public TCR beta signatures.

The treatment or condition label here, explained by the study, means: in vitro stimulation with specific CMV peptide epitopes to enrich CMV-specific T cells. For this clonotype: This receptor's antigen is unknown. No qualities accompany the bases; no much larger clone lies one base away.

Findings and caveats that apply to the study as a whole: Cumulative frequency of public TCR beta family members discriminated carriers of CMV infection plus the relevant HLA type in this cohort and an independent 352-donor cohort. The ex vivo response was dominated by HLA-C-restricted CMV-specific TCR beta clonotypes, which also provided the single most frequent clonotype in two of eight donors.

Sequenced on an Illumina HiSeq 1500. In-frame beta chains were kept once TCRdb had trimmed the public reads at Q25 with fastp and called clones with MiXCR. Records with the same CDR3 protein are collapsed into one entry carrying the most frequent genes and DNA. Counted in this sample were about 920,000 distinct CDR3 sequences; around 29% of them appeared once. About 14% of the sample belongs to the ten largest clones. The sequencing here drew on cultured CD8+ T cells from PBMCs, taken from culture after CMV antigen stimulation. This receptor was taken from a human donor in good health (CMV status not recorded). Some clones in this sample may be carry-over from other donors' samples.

The CDR3 protein: CASSLSSSGNTEAFF. The base sequence is TGCGCCAGCAGCCTTTCATCTTCAGGTAACACTGAAGCTTTCTTT. The sequence joins TRBV4-1 to TRBJ1-1, with no reliable assignment of the D segment. The germline V gene sets CDR1 to MGHRA and CDR2 to YSYEKL. The junction shows trimming of 4 bases on V and 2 bases on J, plus 14 bases between the germline ends. The CDR3 sequence holds 15 residues, the cysteine and phenylalanine included. The only DNA kept is the CDR3, 45 bases in frame from the first base.